The 22 T cell receptor beta chains below were found in one sample sequenced in a study of cytomegalovirus exposure and HLA in healthy donors. PCR amplification relied on 60 Vbeta primers (plus 13 Jbeta primers). Assay used: immunoSEQ multiplex PCR; TCRdb lists only in-frame clones, some missing. The sample holds around 150,000 clones, 75% to 80% seen once. The specimen was PBMCs. All receptors come from a woman between 50 and 59 years old in good health and CMV-seropositive.

The chain has TRBV7-2 and TRBJ2-7, with 13 positions matching TRBD2. The CDR3 runs to 16 residues. CDR1 and CDR2 (germline): SGHTA, FQGNSA. Trimming cost V 4 bases and J 3 bases; bases outside gene matches: 6. CDR3 sequence reads: CASSWGTSGNRYEQYF. CDR3 nucleotides: TGTGCCAGCAGCTGGGGGACTAGCGGGAACCGCTACGAGCAGTACTTC.

The chain carries TRBV2 and TRBJ2-3; 7 bases align to TRBD1. The CDR3 loop spans 14 amino acids. The V gene's germline CDR1 is SNHLY and CDR2 FYNNEI. After removal of 4 bases from V and 3 bases from J, the junction contained 4 bases not matched to a gene. The CDR3 coding sequence is TGTGCCAGCAGTGGACAGGGAATTACAGATACGCAGTATTTT. Translating gives CASSGQGITDTQYF.

The rearrangement links TRBV5-4 to TRBJ2-7; no definite D call. The CDR3 loop spans 14 amino acids. Germline V gives CDR1 SGHNT, CDR2 YYREEE (reference sequence). Trimming shortened V by 1 base and J by 7 bases, and 15 bases separated the two germline ends. The CDR3: CASSLKAGSQEQYF. CDR3 DNA sequence: TGTGCCAGCAGCTTGAAGGCAGGCTCGCAGGAGCAGTACTTC.

J is TRBJ1-6 and V is TRBV2, with TRBD1 matching over 7 bases. In germline, CDR1 is SNHLY, CDR2 FYNNEI. This CDR3 is 15 amino acids long. J was trimmed by 6 bases and V by 7 bases; bases with no gene match: 9. The CDR3, as DNA: TGTGCCAGCATAGAGGGACAGAATCCTAATTCACCCCTCCACTTT. Translation gives CASIEGQNPNSPLHF.

The chain recombines TRBV9 with TRBJ2-1; TRBD2 might be the D (5 bases). Trimming took 5 bases from V and 0 from J, leaving 12 bases between them. Germline V lookup: CDR1 SGDLS, CDR2 YYNGEE. The CDR3 extends over 15 amino acids. The CDR3 sequence: CASSLEGDSYNEQFF. The CDR3 DNA reads as TGTGCCAGCAGTTTAGAGGGAGACTCCTACAATGAGCAGTTCTTC.

The genes are TRBV2 and TRBJ2-3, with D tentatively TRBD1 (5 bases). This CDR3 has 13 amino acids. The germline gives CDR1 SNHLY, CDR2 FYNNEI. With 6 bases removed from V and 4 bases from J, the gap between germline ends came to 11 bases. The CDR3 spells CASSALGPDTQYF. The CDR3 DNA reads TGTGCCAGCAGCGCCTTGGGGCCAGATACGCAGTATTTT.

The V and J genes are TRBV5-6 and TRBJ1-1; 10 positions match TRBD1. The CDR3 covers 16 residues. The trim removed 4 bases at V and 4 bases at J, leaving 10 bases unmatched. Germline values: CDR1 SGHDT, CDR2 YYEEEE. The CDR3 is CASSQDRGEVVTEAFF. Here the CDR3 DNA reads TGTGCCAGCAGCCAGGACAGGGGGGAAGTGGTCACTGAAGCTTTCTTT.

The CDR3 DNA reads as TGTGCCAGCCCACCCTCCGGGACAGGGTCGTTTGAGACCCAGTACTTC. Translating gives CASPPSGTGSFETQYF. V and J are TRBV28 and TRBJ2-5; 9 nucleotides line up with TRBD1. J was trimmed by 5 bases and V by 8 bases; bases with no gene match: 15. The CDR3 is 16 amino acids. Per the germline V gene, CDR1 is MDHEN and CDR2 is SYDVKM.

The sample holds a few counts of this clone. V is TRBV21-1 and J is TRBJ1-1; the tabulated D call, TRBD1, remains unverified against the DNA. TRBV21-1 is termed a pseudogene. The length of the CDR3 is 16 residues. CDR3 region: CASSQKVGDSNTEAFF. CDR3 in DNA: TGTGCCAGCAGCCAAAAAGTTGGGGACAGCAACACTGAAGCTTTCTTT.

The chain uses TRBV5-6 and TRBJ2-7; 10 positions match TRBD2. Germline V gene lookup returns CDR1 SGHDT and CDR2 YYEEEE. The CDR3 extends over 15 amino acids. The V segment lost 1 base and the J segment 6 bases; nucleotides outside the gene matches: 7. CDR3: CASSLWLAGVGEQYF. CDR3 bases: TGTGCCAGCAGCTTGTGGCTAGCGGGAGTAGGCGAGCAGTACTTC.

The chain uses TRBV18 and TRBJ2-3; tentatively, D is TRBD2 (6 bases). Trimming took 3 bases from V and 2 from J, leaving 9 bases between them. CDR1 KGHSH and CDR2 LQKENI come from the germline V gene. The length of the CDR3 is 14 residues. CDR3 region: CASSPPGVTDTQYF. The DNA of the CDR3 is TGTGCCAGCTCACCTCCGGGAGTCACAGATACGCAGTATTTT.

The chain carries TRBV27 and TRBJ1-4, with TRBD1 identical over 9 bases. Germline V CDR1 and CDR2: MNHEY, SMNVEV (reference sequence). Trimming cost V 5 bases and J 8 bases; bases outside gene matches: 6. This CDR3 comprises 14 residues. The CDR3 region is CASSPTGGLEKLFF. The CDR3 DNA is TGTGCCAGCAGTCCTACAGGGGGCTTGGAAAAACTGTTTTTT.

This rearrangement joins TRBV4-3 to TRBJ1-1; D is ambiguous. Germline CDR1 LGHNA, CDR2 YSLEER. Trimming took 0 bases from V and 7 from J, leaving 9 bases between them. This CDR3 has 13 residues. The CDR3 sequence is CASSQELRNEAFF. CDR3 in DNA: TGCGCCAGCAGCCAAGAACTACGGAATGAAGCTTTCTTT.

Of note for this clone: Other DNA sequences of this sample code for an identical CDR3. The chain combines TRBV7-3 with TRBJ2-1; possibly TRBD2 for D (5 bases). The CDR3 runs 13 residues. V lost 6 bases to trimming and J lost 7 bases, with 13 bases between them. Germline CDR1 and CDR2: SGHTA and FQGTGA. CDR3 residues: CASRRAADNEQFF. The CDR3 bases are TGTGCCAGCAGGCGAGCGGCCGATAATGAGCAGTTCTTC.

V and J are TRBV7-8 and TRBJ2-7; maybe TRBD2 (6 bases). Trimming stripped 5 bases from V and 4 bases from J, with 15 bases between. The CDR3 loop spans 14 amino acids. Germline V gives CDR1 SGHVS, CDR2 FQNEAQ. This CDR3 is CASSPPGRGYEQYF. CDR3 nucleotides: TGTGCCAGCAGCCCCCCGGGCCGGGGGTACGAGCAGTACTTC. Drawing the rest from reference TRBV7-8 and TRBJ2-7, the complete variable domain is GAGVSQSPRYKVAKRGQDVALRCDPISGHVSLFWYQQALGQGPEFLTYFQNEAQLDKSGLPSDRFFAERPEGSVSTLKIQRTQQEDSAVYLCASSPPGRGYEQYFGPGTRLTVT.

About this clone itself: Other DNA sequences from this sample encode an identical CDR3 as well. V usage is TRBV5-6 and J usage is TRBJ1-1; tentative D call: TRBD1 (6 bases). In germline, CDR1 is SGHDT, CDR2 YYEEEE. Deletions cut 0 bases from V and 1 base from J, with 7 bases between. This CDR3 is built from 14 residues. The CDR3, as DNA: TGTGCCAGCAGCTTGGGGACAGCGAACACTGAAGCTTTCTTT. Protein: CASSLGTANTEAFF.

The chain joins TRBV19 to TRBJ1-6; 9 bases fit TRBD1. This CDR3 region has 16 residues. Losses at the gene ends were 5 bases for V and 6 bases for J; bases not matched to a gene: 8. Germline CDR1 is LNHDA and CDR2 is SQIVND (reference sequence). The CDR3 here is CASSSPPGQGNSPLHF. CDR3 DNA sequence: TGTGCCAGTAGTTCGCCTCCGGGACAGGGTAATTCACCCCTCCACTTT.

V and J are TRBV2 and TRBJ2-7, with TRBD1 as a possible D gene (6 bases). CDR1 and CDR2 from the germline V gene are SNHLY and FYNNEI. The CDR3 is 13 residues long. Trimming removed 8 bases from V and 4 bases from J, with 15 bases in between. CDR3 coding DNA: TGTGCCAGCCGTGGGGGCCCCTGGTACGAGCAGTACTTC. It yields the protein CASRGGPWYEQYF.

This clone was picked up one time. The chain recombines TRBV5-6 with TRBJ2-1, with a tentative D call TRBD2 (5 bases). This CDR3 contains 15 residues. The germline CDR1 and CDR2 sequences are SGHDT and YYEEEE. Trimming stripped 0 bases from V and 3 bases from J, with 10 bases between. CDR3 loop: CASSLGRAHYNEQFF. The CDR3 DNA reads as TGTGCCAGCAGCTTGGGGCGGGCCCACTACAATGAGCAGTTCTTC.

The chain joins TRBV7-2 to TRBJ1-1; 8 nucleotides align to TRBD1. The CDR3 loop spans 14 amino acids. Germline CDR1 and CDR2: SGHTA and FQGNSA. After removal of 7 bases from V and 0 bases from J, the junction contained 4 bases not matched to a gene. The CDR3 loop reads CASIRTGLNTEAFF. The CDR3 nucleotides are TGTGCCAGCATCAGGACAGGGCTGAACACTGAAGCTTTCTTT.

This chain uses TRBV5-4 with TRBJ2-3; 8 bases agree with TRBD2. Germline V gives CDR1 SGHNT, CDR2 YYREEE (reference sequence). The trim removed 3 bases at V and 1 base at J, leaving 7 bases unmatched. This CDR3 contains 16 residues. CDR3 sequence reads: CASSSGGRGGTDTQYF. The CDR3 DNA sequence: TGTGCCAGCAGCTCGGGGGGGCGGGGCGGCACAGATACGCAGTATTTT.

This clone has only one observation. The gene calls are TRBV11-2 and TRBJ2-3, with 12 bases that match TRBD2. Germline-derived CDR1 and CDR2 are SGHAT and FQNNGV. Trimming removed 5 bases from V and 2 bases from J; junction bases left unmatched: 5. This CDR3 spans 16 amino acids. CDR3 DNA sequence: TGTGCCAGCAGCCGCCGACTAGCGGGGGACACAGATACGCAGTATTTT. Translated: CASSRRLAGDTDTQYF.